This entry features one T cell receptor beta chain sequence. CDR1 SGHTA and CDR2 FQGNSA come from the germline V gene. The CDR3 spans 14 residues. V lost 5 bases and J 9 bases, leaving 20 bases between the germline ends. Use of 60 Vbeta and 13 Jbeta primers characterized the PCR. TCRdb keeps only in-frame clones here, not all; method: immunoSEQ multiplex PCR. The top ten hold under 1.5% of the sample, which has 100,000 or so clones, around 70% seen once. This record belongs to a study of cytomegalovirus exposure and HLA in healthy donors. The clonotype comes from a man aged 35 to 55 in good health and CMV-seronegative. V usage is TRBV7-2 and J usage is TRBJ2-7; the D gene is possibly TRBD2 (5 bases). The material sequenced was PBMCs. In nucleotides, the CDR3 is TGTGCCAGCAGCGAGGAAATACTAGGATTCGGGCAGTACTTC. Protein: CASSEEILGFGQYF.